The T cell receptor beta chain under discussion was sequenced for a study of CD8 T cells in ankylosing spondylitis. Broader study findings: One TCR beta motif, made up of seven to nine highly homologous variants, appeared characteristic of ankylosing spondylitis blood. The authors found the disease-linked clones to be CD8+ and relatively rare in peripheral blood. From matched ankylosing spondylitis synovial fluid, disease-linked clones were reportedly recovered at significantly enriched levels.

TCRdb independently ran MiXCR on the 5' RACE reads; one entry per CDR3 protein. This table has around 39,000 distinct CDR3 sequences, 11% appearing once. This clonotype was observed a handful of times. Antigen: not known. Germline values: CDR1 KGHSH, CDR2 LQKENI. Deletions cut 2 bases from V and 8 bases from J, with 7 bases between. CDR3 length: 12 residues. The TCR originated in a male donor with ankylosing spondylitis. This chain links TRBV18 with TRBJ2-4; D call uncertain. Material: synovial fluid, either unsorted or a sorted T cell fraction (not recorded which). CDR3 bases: TGTGCCAGCTCACCAGATAGGGACATTCAGTACTTC. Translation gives CASSPDRDIQYF.